These 19 T cell receptor beta chains originate from one sample sequenced in a study of cytomegalovirus exposure and HLA in healthy donors. Researchers ran the PCR with 60 Vbeta and 13 Jbeta primers. Profiled with immunoSEQ multiplex PCR; TCRdb holds only in-frame clones, not every one. The sample consists of 150,000 or so clones, around 74% of them appearing once. The sample comprised PBMCs. These receptors were obtained from a man younger than 30 in good health and CMV-seronegative.

The chain has TRBV19 and TRBJ2-5; possibly TRBD1 for D (5 bases). CDR1 LNHDA and CDR2 SQIVND come from the germline V gene (reference sequence). The V end was cut by 3 bases, the J end by 5 bases, with 19 bases between. The CDR3 has 16 amino acids. In DNA, the CDR3 is TGTGCCAGTAGTATTGGGGCTCCAGGGTATGGGGAGACCCAGTACTTC. Protein: CASSIGAPGYGETQYF.

This clone showed up just a few times. This chain connects TRBV6-5 to TRBJ1-2; 7 nucleotides align to TRBD1. After removal of 2 bases from V and 4 bases from J, the junction contained 1 base not matched to a gene. The CDR3 runs 13 residues. Germline V gene data show CDR1 as MNHEY and CDR2 as SVGAGI. CDR3 sequence: CASSYRDSYGYTF. The CDR3, as DNA: TGTGCCAGCAGTTACCGGGACAGCTATGGCTACACCTTC.

This clone has only one observation. The chain recombines TRBV28 with TRBJ1-3, with D unclear. Deletions cut 3 bases from V and 8 bases from J, with 5 bases between. The germline CDR1 and CDR2 sequences are MDHEN and SYDVKM. The CDR3 has 11 residues. The CDR3 nucleotides read TGTGCCAGCAGTTTTAGAGACACCATATATTTT. Translation gives CASSFRDTIYF. Combining the CDR3 with reference TRBV28 and TRBJ1-3 gives the whole variable domain DVKVTQSSRYLVKRTGEKVFLECVQDMDHENMFWYRQDPGLGLRLIYFSYDVKMKEKGDIPEGYSVSREKKERFSLILESASTNQTSMYLCASSFRDTIYFGEGSWLTVV.

This chain uses TRBV2 with TRBJ2-5, with a weak D call TRBD1 (6 bases). Germline V CDR1 and CDR2: SNHLY, FYNNEI. The CDR3 is 15 residues long. V dropped 2 bases and J dropped 4 bases, with 14 bases sitting between them. DNA for the CDR3: TGTGCCAGCAGTGAAATGGTTGACAGGAGAGAGACCCAGTACTTC. Protein sequence: CASSEMVDRRETQYF.

Only a few counts were recorded for this clone. The J gene is TRBJ2-7, the V gene TRBV27, with 7 nucleotides matching TRBD1. The CDR3 is made up of 13 amino acids. Germline-derived CDR1 and CDR2 are MNHEY and SMNVEV (reference sequence). V trimming: 2 bases; J trimming: 9 bases; junction bases outside the gene matches: 7. This CDR3 reads CASSLAYRGPQYV. The DNA of the CDR3 is TGTGCCAGCAGTTTAGCCTACAGGGGCCCGCAGTACGTC.

This sequence joins TRBV28 and TRBJ2-7; D might be TRBD2 (5 bases). V was trimmed by 6 bases and J by 2 bases, leaving 14 bases between them. The CDR3 sequence is 14 residues long. CDR1 and CDR2 (germline): MDHEN, SYDVKM. The DNA of the CDR3 is TGTGCCAGCAGGGGGAGCGGCGTAACCTACGAGCAGTACGTC. This encodes CASRGSGVTYEQYV.

This chain links TRBV6-6 with TRBJ1-5; D is uncertain. The CDR3 contains 14 residues. The germline gives CDR1 MNHNY, CDR2 SVGAGI (reference sequence). The V gene lost 5 bases and the J gene lost 4 bases, with 12 bases spanning the gap. CDR3 sequence reads: CASSPGRGNQPQHF. CDR3 sequence (DNA): TGTGCCAGCAGTCCAGGACGGGGTAATCAGCCCCAGCATTTT.

The chain uses TRBV28 and TRBJ2-6; a possible D gene is TRBD1 (6 bases). V lost 5 bases, J lost 4 bases, and 12 bases lay in between. Germline values: CDR1 MDHEN, CDR2 SYDVKM. The CDR3 is made up of 15 amino acids. CDR3 residues: CASSPDRPGANVLTF. As DNA, the CDR3 is TGTGCCAGCAGTCCGGACAGACCCGGGGCCAACGTCCTGACTTTC.

This clone was seen only once. The chain combines TRBV9 with TRBJ2-5, with a possible D match to TRBD2 (6 bases). Germline lookup yields CDR1 SGDLS and CDR2 YYNGEE. The V and J ends lost 0 bases and 7 bases respectively, with 25 bases between them. The CDR3 sequence is 18 residues long. CDR3 DNA: TGTGCCAGCAGCGTAGATGAAAGGTGGGCCCCCCGGGAGCTGACCCAGTACTTC. Protein sequence: CASSVDERWAPRELTQYF. The full variable domain, completed using reference TRBV9 and TRBJ2-5, is DSGVTQTPKHLITATGQRVTLRCSPRSGDLSVYWYQQSLDQGLQFLIQYYNGEERAKGNILERFSAQQFPDLHSELNLSSLELGDSALYFCASSVDERWAPRELTQYFGPGTRLLVL.

The rearrangement links TRBV19 to TRBJ1-2; TRBD1 agrees at 7 bases. Germline assignment: CDR1 LNHDA and CDR2 SQIVND (reference sequence). Trimming took 1 base from V and 0 from J; bases not matched to a gene: 5. There are 16 residues in the CDR3. CDR3 DNA: TGTGCCAGTAGTATAGTGACAGGGTCCGCTAACTATGGCTACACCTTC. Translating gives CASSIVTGSANYGYTF.

The chain employs TRBV28 and TRBJ2-7; D is unresolved. V lost 3 bases to trimming and J lost 2 bases, with 11 bases between them. The CDR3 has 14 residues. The V gene's germline CDR1 is MDHEN and CDR2 SYDVKM. This chain's CDR3 is CASSLSGSAYEQYV. The CDR3 DNA follows: TGTGCCAGCAGTTTGTCCGGGTCTGCCTACGAGCAGTACGTC.

This clone was counted between two and nine times. The V gene is TRBV2, the J gene TRBJ2-7; TRBD2 matches 7 bases. The V gene's germline CDR1 is SNHLY and CDR2 FYNNEI. This CDR3 is 13 amino acids long. J gave up 6 bases and V 10 bases, and 12 bases lay outside the gene matches. In nucleotides, the CDR3 is TGTGCCACTTCCTGGAGGGAGGGGTCCGAGCAGTACGTC. This translates into CATSWREGSEQYV.

This clone occurred once. A junction end diverges from the germline sequence, so it may reflect a read error. The chain joins TRBV29-1 to TRBJ2-6, with a possible D match to TRBD1 (6 bases). Looked up from germline, CDR1 is SQVTM and CDR2 is ANQGSEA. The CDR3 spans 14 residues. The CDR3 coding sequence is TGCAGCGTTGAGCGGACAGCTGGGGCCAACGGCCTGACTTTC. This gives the protein CSVERTAGANGLTF.

This clone was seen only a few times. This chain joins TRBV7-2 and TRBJ1-1; 7 bases align to TRBD1. V lost 3 bases, J lost 0 bases, and 16 bases stayed unmatched. The CDR3 is 19 amino acids. Germline CDR1 SGHTA, CDR2 FQGNSA. CDR3 DNA: TGTGCCAGCAGCTTTCCCACGGACAGGAGCCGGACCTTGAACACTGAAGCTTTCTTT. It codes for CASSFPTDRSRTLNTEAFF.

The chain uses TRBV28 and TRBJ1-3; D unresolved. Germline loops: CDR1 MDHEN, CDR2 SYDVKM. Trimming left V 0 bases short and J 1 base short, with 7 bases between. CDR3 length: 15 residues. The CDR3 here is CASSLWGGSGNTIYF. As DNA, the CDR3 is TGTGCCAGCAGTTTATGGGGAGGATCTGGAAACACCATATATTTT. The complete variable domain, with remaining parts taken from reference TRBV28 and TRBJ1-3, reads DVKVTQSSRYLVKRTGEKVFLECVQDMDHENMFWYRQDPGLGLRLIYFSYDVKMKEKGDIPEGYSVSREKKERFSLILESASTNQTSMYLCASSLWGGSGNTIYFGEGSWLTVV.

The V call is TRBV7-2, the J call TRBJ2-1, with a tentative D call TRBD2 (5 bases). The germline CDR1 and CDR2 sequences are SGHTA and FQGNSA. Trimming took off 7 bases at V and 8 bases at J, with 15 bases between the two ends. This CDR3 spans 13 amino acids. CDR3 region: CASKASPGDEQFF. CDR3 sequence (DNA): TGTGCCAGCAAGGCTAGCCCCGGGGATGAGCAGTTCTTC.

V is TRBV7-9 and J is TRBJ1-5, with D unresolved. Germline values: CDR1 SEHNR, CDR2 FQNEAQ (reference sequence). This CDR3 is built from 16 residues. Trimming cost V 1 base and J 0 bases, with 10 bases left between them. CDR3 in DNA: TGTGCCAGCAGCTTAGGAGTCGGTTATAGCAATCAGCCCCAGCATTTT. Its protein is CASSLGVGYSNQPQHF.

CDR3 bases: TGTGCCAGCAGCCCAATCCTGGGCCAGGGGGTTGGGGAAACGCAGTATTTT. It is translated as CASSPILGQGVGETQYF. The chain carries TRBV11-1 and TRBJ2-3; 7 positions agree with TRBD1. The CDR3 spans 17 residues. Germline-derived CDR1 and CDR2 are SGHAT and FQDESV (reference sequence). V was clipped by 5 bases and J by 9 bases; unmatched bases: 20.

This chain uses TRBV2 with TRBJ2-7; D remains ambiguous. Germline-derived CDR1 and CDR2 are SNHLY and FYNNEI. Trimming pared 1 base from V and 3 bases from J, leaving 4 bases between. CDR3 length: 12 amino acids. Written as DNA, the CDR3 is TGTGCCAGCAGTGAAGGGGGCTACGAGCAGTACGTC. Translating gives CASSEGGYEQYV.